These 4 T cell receptor beta chains came from one sample sequenced in a study of blood T cell repertoires in COVID-19. The table came from immunoSEQ multiplex PCR; TCRdb's copy has only in-frame clones and leaves some out. The data contain 120,000 to 150,000 clones, under 80% of them singletons. The sample comprised peripheral blood. The receptors stem from a man aged 60-69 years with acute or convalescent COVID-19.

The genes are TRBV24-1 and TRBJ2-7; 8 bases are shared with TRBD1. The CDR3 contains 15 residues. The germline V gene encodes CDR1 KGHDR and CDR2 SFDVKD. V shed 4 bases, J shed 4 bases, and the junction held 8 bases outside the gene matches. The CDR3 DNA is TGTGCCACCAGTGAATTTGACAGGGGATGGTACGAGCAGTACTTC. This sequence encodes CATSEFDRGWYEQYF.

V is TRBV4-1 and J is TRBJ1-3, with 9 positions matching TRBD1. This CDR3 is 19 amino acids long. Per germline, CDR1 MGHRA and CDR2 YSYEKL. Trimming took 0 bases from V and 0 from J; bases not matched to a gene: 9. The CDR3 DNA follows: TGCGCCAGCAGCCAAGATGGGACAGGGATTCAAAACTCTGGAAACACCATATATTTT. Its translation: CASSQDGTGIQNSGNTIYF.

This chain links TRBV5-4 with TRBJ2-3; D unclear. There are 13 residues in the CDR3. V lost 4 bases to trimming and J lost 0 bases, with 6 bases between them. Germline V lookup: CDR1 SGHNT, CDR2 YYREEE (reference sequence). As DNA, the CDR3 is TGTGCCAGCAGCCCCGTGAGCACAGATACGCAGTATTTT. As protein: CASSPVSTDTQYF.

This clone was observed many times. The rearrangement uses TRBV6-5 and TRBJ2-2; 9 bases align to TRBD2. CDR1 and CDR2 from the germline V gene are MNHEY and SVGAGI. The CDR3 consists of 16 residues. V lost 4 bases to trimming and J lost 3 bases; unmatched junction nucleotides: 6. The CDR3 reads CASSSPLAGHTGELFF. CDR3 sequence (DNA): TGTGCCAGCAGTTCCCCCCTAGCGGGACACACCGGGGAGCTGTTTTTT.